What follows is one T cell receptor beta chain and its context. What this receptor recognizes is not known. No clone much larger than this one lies a single base away; base qualities are absent. TCR CDR3 regions were amplified from genomic DNA by multiplex PCR using the deep immunoSEQ assay. Extracted genomic DNA from each cell subset was spread evenly across all wells of several immunoSEQ 96-well plates, with each plate serving as a replicate. For sorted subsets, each replicate PCR was loaded with 200 to 250 ng genomic DNA, equivalent to approximately 33,000 T cell genomes. The purified libraries were quantified using a Qubit 3.0 fluorometer, sized with a Bioanalyzer 2100, and then quantified again using the KAPA Library Quantification kit. Every immunoSEQ 96-well plate was sequenced on a dedicated single-read 150-cycle Illumina NextSeq 550 flow cell. Processing in the source paper ran as follows. Because the immunoSEQ output held only junctional sequences and lacked quality scores, the filtering could not match the filtering applied to full-length reads. To assign V/J genes and CDR3, sequences were annotated using PyIR, a Python wrapper for IgBLAST v1.9, with IMGT germline references. Reads with weak V/J assignments (E-value above 1e-6), missing CDR3, stop codons, out-of-frame junctions, or ambiguous translated residues were removed. A V3J clonotype was defined by an identical inferred V gene, J gene, and CDR3 amino acid sequence. To compute the percentage overlap between repertoires, the number of shared unique clonotypes was divided by the size of the smaller repertoire. RTK rarefaction, the Chao1 estimator, and Recon v2.1 estimates of unobserved clonotypes were used to assess repertoire richness. OLGA was used to compute generation probabilities for all TCRbeta clonotypes that the gDNA method yielded from a handful of donors. TCRdb carries this immuneACCESS record with in-frame sequences only. Its versions omit some clonotypes, under half of them owing to an unresolved V gene in the studies checked, with the rest unexplained. That table is the source of V, J and clone size, and D and trimming were worked out from the DNA. The sample table shows about 2.2 million clones, and just under 95% are seen once. The top ten constitute roughly 1.7% of the sample.

The sample originates from a study of shared clonotypes between healthy human individuals (dated by TCRdb to the early 2020s). As for the study more broadly: A few men and a couple of women, aged 18 to 49 years, made up the cohort. Each donor's leukapheresis produced roughly between roughly 0.85 and 9.5 billion PBMCs. For each donor, CD4 naive and CD4 memory were each given three plates, CD8 naive was given two plates, and CD8 memory was given one plate. To estimate repertoire size and how much clonotype sharing occurs between individuals, the study deeply sequenced the blood TCR repertoires of roughly 5 healthy adults. Libraries were prepared and TCR repertoires were sequenced by different laboratories using diverse techniques, in order to increase sequencing depth and limit assay-specific biases. Broad study findings and their caveats: Incomplete sequencing was indicated by rarefaction of sorted-subset datasets, despite the large sequencing depth. The small number of donors limited the genetic and exposure-history diversity represented. Sampling was restricted to blood, and TCR repertoires in tissues likely differ from the TCR repertoires found in blood. Compared with non-shared clonotypes, clonotypes shared by all four sorted-subset donors had higher generation probabilities. Estimated clonotype richness was generally larger for naive than for memory subsets. Pairwise subsampling indicated that sequencing depth was expected to affect the degree of clonotype sharing among donors. Across a handful of donors, 5% to 6% of naive CD4, more than 3% of naive CD8, around 2.1% of memory CD4, and under 0.45% of memory CD8 clonotypes were shared.

V sheds 5 bases and J sheds 2 bases, leaving 13 bases between their ends. Its CDR3 holds 14 amino acids, cysteine through phenylalanine. Only the CDR3 part of the read is kept: 42 bases, read in frame from the first base. As encoded in the germline V gene (reference sequence), CDR1 is LNHDA while CDR2 is SQIVND. CD8 naive samples consisted of CD45RO-negative cells that were positively selected for CCR7, yielding a CD45RA+CCR7+ population without TemRA cells. Donors were healthy HIV-negative adults with no recently reported acute infections or vaccinations. Every donor was a Caucasian adult living in Nashville, Tennessee, USA. Blood was collected by leukapheresis, and PBMCs were isolated by Ficoll-Histopaque density gradient centrifugation and then cryopreserved in liquid nitrogen vapor phase. Purity and quantity of every magnetically sorted T cell population were checked by analytical flow cytometry. Genomic DNA was isolated from each sorted fraction and quantified by UV absorbance on a Nanodrop 2000c.

The sequence derives from a man in his late teens or twenties in good health. Some clones in this sample may be carry-over from other donors' samples. The sample was naive CD8+ T cells from PBMCs. What the cell subset or site label conveys for this sample: CD45RA+CCR7+. Here the chain combines TRBV19 and TRBJ2-7, with the D gene too uncertain to name. The DNA reads as follows: TGTGCCAGTAGTCCCTCACGGTTCCCCTACGAGCAGTACTTC. Its protein reads: CASSPSRFPYEQYF.